One sample yielded the 2 T cell receptor beta chains listed below, sequenced in a study of beta chain features in type 1 diabetes. Expressed TCRB transcripts were sequenced because the isolated RNA had all been reverse transcribed beforehand. TCRdb's copy holds only in-frame clones and misses some; the assay was immunoSEQ multiplex PCR. The sample lists under 400,000 clones; about 14% were seen once. The sequencing sample was made of central memory CD4+ T cells from blood. The receptor source for this set is a man between 25 and 39 years old in good health.

This clone was detected a few times. The rearrangement uses TRBV29-1 and TRBJ1-2; 9 bases line up with TRBD1. CDR3 size: 13 residues. Germline V gene sequence: CDR1 SQVTM, CDR2 ANQGSEA. Trimming took 2 bases from V and 8 from J; bases not matched to a gene: 6. Here the CDR3 reads CSVERQGVGGYTF. The CDR3 nucleotides read TGCAGCGTTGAAAGACAGGGGGTTGGAGGCTACACCTTC.

This CDR3 is CASSEARAQSGAQFF. DNA of the CDR3: TGTGCCAGCAGTGAAGCCCGAGCACAGAGTGGAGCACAATTCTTC. V usage is TRBV6-1 and J usage is TRBJ2-1; D unresolved. V lost 0 bases to trimming and J lost 16 bases, with 22 bases between them. Germline V lookup: CDR1 MNHNS, CDR2 SASEGT. This CDR3 has 15 amino acids.